This entry lists 23 T cell receptor beta chains sequenced from one sample in a study of cytomegalovirus exposure and HLA in healthy donors. It was with 60 Vbeta and 13 Jbeta primers that the PCR ran. This table comes from immunoSEQ multiplex PCR, and its TCRdb copy is limited to in-frame clones, with some not included. The data hold about 180,000 clones, with over 75% observed a single time. Source material: PBMCs. The receptors were gathered from a woman in her 50s in good health and CMV-seropositive.

The chain has TRBV5-6 and TRBJ2-3; 10 nucleotides line up with TRBD1. This CDR3 has 15 residues. The V segment lost 4 bases and the J segment 1 base; nucleotides outside the gene matches: 3. The germline V gene encodes CDR1 SGHDT and CDR2 YYEEEE. CDR3 sequence reads: CASSPDRGRTDTQYF. CDR3 in DNA: TGTGCCAGCAGCCCCGACAGGGGGCGCACAGATACGCAGTATTTT.

The rearrangement joins TRBV11-2 to TRBJ1-1; possibly TRBD1 for D (5 bases). V lost 3 bases to trimming and J lost 4 bases, with 12 bases between them. The CDR3 is made up of 14 amino acids. Germline assignment: CDR1 SGHAT and CDR2 FQNNGV. The DNA for the CDR3 is TGTGCCAGCAGCTTCGGGGGGTTGGGCACTGAAGCTTTCTTT. Its translation: CASSFGGLGTEAFF.

This chain links TRBV7-9 with TRBJ2-5; TRBD2 might be the D (5 bases). Germline lookup yields CDR1 SEHNR and CDR2 FQNEAQ (reference sequence). Trimming cost V 2 bases and J 5 bases, with 12 bases left between them. This CDR3 spans 14 amino acids. CDR3 coding DNA: TGTGCCAGCAGCTTAAATGGAGGCTCGGAGACCCAGTACTTC. Translated: CASSLNGGSETQYF. Using reference TRBV7-9 and TRBJ2-5 for the parts outside the CDR3, the full variable domain is DTGVSQNPRHKITKRGQNVTFRCDPISEHNRLYWYRQTLGQGPEFLTYFQNEAQLEKSRLLSDRFSAERPKGSFSTLEIQRTEQGDSAMYLCASSLNGGSETQYFGPGTRLLVL.

The chain joins TRBV6-1 to TRBJ2-2; 10 nucleotides match TRBD1. The CDR3 contains 15 residues. With V trimmed by 4 bases and J by 4 bases, 3 bases remained unmatched. Germline CDR1 and CDR2: MNHNS and SASEGT. The CDR3 spells CASSGDRGRTGELFF. The CDR3 DNA sequence: TGTGCCAGCAGTGGTGACAGGGGGCGCACCGGGGAGCTGTTTTTT.

The chain recombines TRBV5-1 with TRBJ2-5; the D gene is possibly TRBD1 (6 bases). V lost 4 bases to trimming and J lost 3 bases, with 7 bases between them. Looked up from germline, CDR1 is SGHRS and CDR2 is YFSETQ. The CDR3 extends over 12 amino acids. CDR3 in amino acids: CASSPGEETQYF. CDR3 DNA sequence: TGCGCCAGCAGCCCAGGGGAAGAGACCCAGTACTTC.

The chain is built from TRBV18 and TRBJ1-1; 7 nucleotides match TRBD1. V lost 7 bases to trimming and J lost 0 bases; unmatched junction nucleotides: 8. Germline loops: CDR1 KGHSH, CDR2 LQKENI. This CDR3 has 15 amino acids. CDR3 in DNA: TGTGCCAGCTGCGCAACAGGGGCGATGAACACTGAAGCTTTCTTT. Translated, it gives CASCATGAMNTEAFF.

J is TRBJ2-1 and V is TRBV28, with D possibly matching TRBD2 (6 bases). V gave up 4 bases and J gave up 3 bases, with 10 bases separating them. The CDR3 totals 14 residues. The V gene's germline CDR1 is MDHEN and CDR2 SYDVKM. The CDR3 reads CASSYAGLYNEQFF. Written as DNA, the CDR3 is TGTGCCAGCAGTTATGCGGGACTCTACAATGAGCAGTTCTTC. The whole variable domain, remainder taken from reference TRBV28 and TRBJ2-1, is DVKVTQSSRYLVKRTGEKVFLECVQDMDHENMFWYRQDPGLGLRLIYFSYDVKMKEKGDIPEGYSVSREKKERFSLILESASTNQTSMYLCASSYAGLYNEQFFGPGTRLTVL.

The chain carries TRBV7-3 and TRBJ2-1, with TRBD2 matching 11 bases. This CDR3 is 15 amino acids long. Germline trimming cut 1 base from V and 7 bases from J; bases unmatched to any gene: 3. Germline V gene data show CDR1 as SGHTA and CDR2 as FQGTGA. The CDR3, as DNA: TGTGCCAGCAGCTTAAAGTCTAGCGGGAGGAATGAGCAGTTCTTC. Its translation: CASSLKSSGRNEQFF.

The CDR3 DNA reads TGTGCCAGCAGCCTACGGCCCCAACAGGGTAAGACTGAAGCTTTCTTT. Its translation: CASSLRPQQGKTEAFF. The chain couples TRBV27 to TRBJ1-1; D possibly corresponds to TRBD1 (6 bases). Germline V gives CDR1 MNHEY, CDR2 SMNVEV (reference sequence). Between the trimmed V and J ends, which lost 6 bases and 5 bases, there was a span of 22 bases. The CDR3 loop spans 16 amino acids.

V and J are TRBV7-9 and TRBJ2-7; 7 nucleotides agree with TRBD1. CDR3 length: 15 residues. The germline V gene has CDR1 SEHNR and CDR2 FQNEAQ (reference sequence). V lost 5 bases and J lost 1; bases outside the gene matches: 8. CDR3 in DNA: TGTGCCAGCAGCAGGACAGGTCCGCCTTCCTACGAGCAGTACTTC. It specifies CASSRTGPPSYEQYF.

This clone appeared a few times. The rearrangement links TRBV16 to TRBJ1-4; D not resolved. The CDR3 contains 16 residues. Trimming stripped 3 bases from V and 2 bases from J, with 13 bases between. Germline lookup yields CDR1 KGHSY and CDR2 FQNENV. This chain's CDR3 is CASSQKRRETNEKLFF. DNA for the CDR3: TGTGCCAGCAGCCAGAAGAGGAGGGAGACTAATGAAAAACTGTTTTTT. The full variable domain, completed using reference TRBV16 and TRBJ1-4, is GEEVAQTPKHLVRGEGQKAKLYCAPIKGHSYVFWYQQVLKNEFKFLISFQNENVFDETGMPKERFSAKCLPNSPCSLEIQATKLEDSAVYFCASSQKRRETNEKLFFGSGTQLSVL.

The V gene is TRBV4-3, the J gene TRBJ1-1; 11 bases agree with TRBD1. Germline CDR1 reads LGHNA; CDR2 reads YSLEER. The CDR3 spans 15 residues. V lost 6 bases and J lost 5; bases outside the gene matches: 8. CDR3: CASSLGQGVRTEAFF. The CDR3, as DNA: TGCGCCAGCAGTTTGGGACAGGGGGTCCGGACTGAAGCTTTCTTT.

In the case of this clone: Germline and junction disagree at one end, which may indicate a read error. The chain carries TRBV7-7 and TRBJ1-3; D is uncertain. The CDR3 has 15 residues. Per germline, CDR1 SSHAT and CDR2 FNYEAQ (reference sequence). Written as DNA, the CDR3 is TGTGCTAGCAGCCCCTCCGGTTCGCTAGGAAACACCATATATTTT. Amino acid sequence: CASSPSGSLGNTIYF.

This clone was observed once. In DNA form, the CDR3 reads TGTGCCACCAGCAGAGAGCGACAGTCCTACGAGCAGTACTTC. Protein sequence: CATSRERQSYEQYF. The chain has TRBV15 and TRBJ2-7; D is possibly TRBD1 (5 bases). In germline, CDR1 is LNHNV, CDR2 YYDKDF (reference sequence). Trimming shortened V by 0 bases and J by 1 base, and 7 bases separated the two germline ends. CDR3 length equals 14 residues.

This clone was seen a handful of times. The chain carries TRBV15 and TRBJ2-1; 7 bases agree with TRBD1. With V trimmed by 0 bases and J by 2 bases, 4 bases remained unmatched. Germline CDR1 reads LNHNV; CDR2 reads YYDKDF (reference sequence). CDR3 size: 16 residues. CDR3 nucleotides: TGTGCCACCAGCAGAGATACCGGGACAGCCTACAATGAGCAGTTCTTC. It is translated as CATSRDTGTAYNEQFF.

The rearrangement joins TRBV5-1 to TRBJ2-5; 12 bases align to TRBD2. Germline V CDR1 and CDR2: SGHRS, YFSETQ. The CDR3 loop spans 17 amino acids. The junction had 12 bases not matched to a gene; V was cut back by 5 bases and J by 4 bases. The CDR3 reads CASSSQFPSGGVETQYF. The CDR3 coding sequence is TGCGCCAGCAGTTCCCAGTTTCCTAGCGGGGGGGTAGAGACCCAGTACTTC.

J is TRBJ1-3 and V is TRBV5-4; possible D gene TRBD1, 5 bases. V shed 4 bases and J shed 0 bases, with 11 bases lying between them. This CDR3 has 15 residues. Germline CDR1 and CDR2: SGHNT and YYREEE (reference sequence). CDR3 sequence (DNA): TGTGCCAGCAGCCCGGAGGGGACCTCTGGAAACACCATATATTTT. The encoded protein is CASSPEGTSGNTIYF. The complete variable domain, with remaining parts taken from reference TRBV5-4 and TRBJ1-3, reads ETGVTQSPTHLIKTRGQQVTLRCSSQSGHNTVSWYQQALGQGPQFIFQYYREEENGRGNFPPRFSGLQFPNYSSELNVNALELDDSALYLCASSPEGTSGNTIYFGEGSWLTVV.

This clone appeared once. V is TRBV18 and J is TRBJ2-6; D may be TRBD1 (6 bases). Germline V gives CDR1 KGHSH, CDR2 LQKENI. The CDR3 has 18 amino acids. V was pared by 2 bases and J by 0 bases, with 14 bases between. The CDR3 here is CASSPTTGTFSGANVLTF. Written as DNA, the CDR3 is TGTGCCAGCTCACCAACGACAGGAACGTTCTCTGGGGCCAACGTCCTGACTTTC.

The chain couples TRBV5-1 to TRBJ2-1, with TRBD1 identical over 11 bases. Germline assignment: CDR1 SGHRS and CDR2 YFSETQ. The junction had 9 bases not matched to a gene; V was cut back by 4 bases and J by 6 bases. This CDR3 region has 16 residues. The CDR3 DNA reads as TGCGCCAGCAGCGCCCAAGGACAGGGGGCGGGCAATGAGCAGTTCTTC. This gives the protein CASSAQGQGAGNEQFF.

The J gene is TRBJ1-4, the V gene TRBV28; D gene unclear. The DNA end lines up better with TRBJ2-2; the J call may be wrong. The CDR3 has 10 amino acids. The germline V gene has CDR1 MDHEN and CDR2 SYDVKM. CDR3 sequence reads: CASSRRELFF. The CDR3 DNA sequence: TGTGCCAGCAGTAGGCGGGAGCTGTTTTTT.

This rearrangement joins TRBV28 to TRBJ1-2; weak D call: TRBD1 (6 bases). Germline loops: CDR1 MDHEN, CDR2 SYDVKM. The V gene lost 4 bases and the J gene lost 8 bases, with 20 bases spanning the gap. CDR3 length equals 15 residues. The DNA for the CDR3 is TGTGCCAGCAGTTCGGGCCCCGGGACACCTGGCGGCTACACCTTC. Protein: CASSSGPGTPGGYTF.

This clone was counted a few times. V and J are TRBV5-6 and TRBJ2-1, with 12 bases matching TRBD2. The CDR3 runs 15 residues. The germline V gene has CDR1 SGHDT and CDR2 YYEEEE. After removal of 4 bases from V and 12 bases from J, the junction contained 11 bases not matched to a gene. The CDR3 DNA reads as TGTGCCAGCAGCACCCTGGCCCTAGCGGGAGGGAGGCAGTTCTTC. Translation: CASSTLALAGGRQFF.

The chain recombines TRBV7-3 with TRBJ2-5; TRBD2 matches at 10 bases. Trimming cost V 5 bases and J 11 bases; bases outside gene matches: 14. This CDR3 comprises 15 residues. Germline V CDR1 and CDR2: SGHTA, FQGTGA. CDR3 nucleotides: TGTGCCAGCAGCGATCCGGGGACTAGCGTCCGGGAGCAGTACTTC. This encodes CASSDPGTSVREQYF.